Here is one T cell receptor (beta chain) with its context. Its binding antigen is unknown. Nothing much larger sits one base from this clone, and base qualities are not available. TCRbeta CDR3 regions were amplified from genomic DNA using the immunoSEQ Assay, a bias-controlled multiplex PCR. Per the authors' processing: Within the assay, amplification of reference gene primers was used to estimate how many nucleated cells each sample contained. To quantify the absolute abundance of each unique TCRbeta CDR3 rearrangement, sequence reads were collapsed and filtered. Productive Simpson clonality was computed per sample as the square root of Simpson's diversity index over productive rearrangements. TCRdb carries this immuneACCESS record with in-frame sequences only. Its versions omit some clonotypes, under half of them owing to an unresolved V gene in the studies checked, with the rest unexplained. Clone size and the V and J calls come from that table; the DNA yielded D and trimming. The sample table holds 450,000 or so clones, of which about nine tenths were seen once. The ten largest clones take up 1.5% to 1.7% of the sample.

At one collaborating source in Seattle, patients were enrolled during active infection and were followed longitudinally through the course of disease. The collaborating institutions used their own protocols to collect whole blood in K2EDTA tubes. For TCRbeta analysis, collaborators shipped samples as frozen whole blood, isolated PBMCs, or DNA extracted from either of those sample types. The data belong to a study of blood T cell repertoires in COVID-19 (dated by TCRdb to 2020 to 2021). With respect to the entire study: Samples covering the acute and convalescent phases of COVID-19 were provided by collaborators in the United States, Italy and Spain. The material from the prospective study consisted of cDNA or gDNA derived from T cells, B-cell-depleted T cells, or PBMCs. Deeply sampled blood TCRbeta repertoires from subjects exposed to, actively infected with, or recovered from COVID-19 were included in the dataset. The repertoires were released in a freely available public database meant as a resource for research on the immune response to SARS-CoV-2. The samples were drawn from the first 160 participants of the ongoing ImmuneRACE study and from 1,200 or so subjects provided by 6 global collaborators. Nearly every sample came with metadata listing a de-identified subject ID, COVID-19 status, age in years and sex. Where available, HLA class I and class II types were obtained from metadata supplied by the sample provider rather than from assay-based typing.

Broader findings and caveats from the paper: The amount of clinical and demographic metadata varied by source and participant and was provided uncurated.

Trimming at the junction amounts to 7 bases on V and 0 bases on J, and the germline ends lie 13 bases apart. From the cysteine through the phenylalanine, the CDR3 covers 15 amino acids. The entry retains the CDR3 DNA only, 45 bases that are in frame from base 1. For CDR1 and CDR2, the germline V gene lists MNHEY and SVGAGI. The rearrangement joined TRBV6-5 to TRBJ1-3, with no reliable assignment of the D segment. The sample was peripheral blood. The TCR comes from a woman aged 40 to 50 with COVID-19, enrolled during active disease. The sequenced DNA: TGTGCCAGCACCCTTGGGCCGACCTCTGGAAACACCATATATTTT. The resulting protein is CASTLGPTSGNTIYF.